Listed below are T cell receptor beta chains from one sample, sequenced in a study of blood T cells in healthy people across ages. Each CDR3 protein is one row after TCRdb ran MiXCR on the 5' RACE reads. The repertoire consists of around 990,000 distinct CDR3 sequences, with less than 45% occurring once and the leading ten covering around 14%. The sample taken for sequencing was blood. These receptors originate from a man younger than 35 in good health. The CDR3 runs from the conserved cysteine through the conserved F or W. A D gene is named only where the DNA matches it firmly. Part of the rows lack a size; the others show once, few, many or a class for expanded clones.

J | D | V | length | size | CDR3 | DNA
TRBJ2-7 | . | TRBV7-3 | 15 | . | CASSLIRTTHNEQYF | TGTGCCAGCAGCTTAATTCGGACGACTCACAATGAGCAGTACTTC
TRBJ1-5 | TRBD1 | TRBV3-1 | 16 | . | CASSLRTGLGNQPQHF | TGTGCCAGCAGCCTAAGGACAGGGCTGGGCAATCAGCCCCAGCATTTT
TRBJ1-1 | . | TRBV7-9 | 14 | few | CASSLDGVDTEAFF | TGTGCCAGCAGCTTAGACGGAGTGGACACTGAAGCTTTCTTT
TRBJ2-2 | . | TRBV3-1 | 11 | . | CASTSPGELFF | TGTGCCAGCACCTCTCCCGGGGAGCTGTTTTTT
TRBJ2-1 | TRBD2 | TRBV20-1 | 16 | few | CSARDLSQRDYNEQFF | TGCAGTGCTAGAGACCTAAGCCAGCGGGACTACAATGAGCAGTTCTTC
TRBJ1-2 | . | TRBV9 | 16 | . | CASSPNSGTGFYGYTF | TGTGCCAGCAGCCCAAACTCCGGGACGGGATTCTATGGCTACACCTTC
TRBJ1-1 | . | TRBV21-1 | 17 | . | CASSKVSQKKGTLKLFF | TGTGCCAGCAGCAAAGTCAGCCAAAAAAAGGGAACACTGAAGCTTTTCTTT
TRBJ2-1 | TRBD1 | TRBV4-1 | 16 | few | CASSQVGQGFYNEQFF | TGCGCCAGCAGCCAAGTGGGACAGGGATTTTACAATGAGCAGTTCTTC
TRBJ2-1 | . | TRBV28 | 11 | many | CASSLGYEQFF | TGTGCCAGCAGTTTAGGGTATGAGCAGTTCTTC
TRBJ2-7 | TRBD1 | TRBV2 | 14 | . | CASSGQGRVYEQYF | TGTGCCAGCAGTGGACAGGGACGTGTCTACGAGCAGTACTTC
TRBJ2-3 | . | TRBV4-1 | 15 | . | CASSQGPGGSDTQYF | TGCGCCAGCAGCCAAGGCCCAGGGGGGTCAGATACGCAGTATTTT
TRBJ2-2 | TRBD2 | TRBV6-2/TRBV6-3 | 17 | few | CASSPNSGGLNTGELFF | TGTGCCAGCAGTCCCAACAGCGGGGGGCTTAACACCGGGGAGCTGTTTTTT
TRBJ1-2 | TRBD1 | TRBV11-2 | 14 | few | CASSFDRGPYGYTF | TGTGCCAGCAGCTTCGACAGGGGGCCCTATGGCTACACCTTC
TRBJ1-5 | TRBD1 | TRBV6-2/TRBV6-3 | 15 | . | CASSGLDRGYQPQHF | TGTGCCAGCAGTGGCTTAGACAGGGGCTATCAGCCCCAGCATTTT
TRBJ2-7 | TRBD1 | TRBV5-1 | 16 | many | CASSSIPGQRSYEQYF | TGCGCCAGCAGCTCCATTCCGGGACAGAGATCCTACGAGCAGTACTTC
TRBJ1-4 | . | TRBV6-2/TRBV6-3 | 15 | . | CASSKQGRWNEKLIF | TGTGCCAGCAGTAAACAGGGACGGTGGAATGAAAAACTGATTTTT
TRBJ2-2 | . | TRBV10-3 | 12 | few | CAVRGGTGELFF | TGTGCCGTCAGGGGAGGAACCGGGGAGCTGTTTTTT
TRBJ1-2 | TRBD1 | TRBV29-1 | 15 | . | CSVLGVFGTGYGYTF | TGCAGCGTTTTGGGTGTCTTTGGGACAGGCTATGGCTACACCTTC
TRBJ1-2 | TRBD1 | TRBV12-5 | 17 | . | CASGSSGTGAIGYGYTF | TGTGCTAGTGGTTCCTCCGGGACAGGGGCCATCGGATATGGCTACACCTTC
TRBJ1-6 | . | TRBV3-1 | 13 | . | CASNSIRDQPLHF | TGTGCCAGCAACTCTATCCGGGACCAACCCCTCCACTTT
TRBJ2-2 | . | TRBV7-9 | 15 | . | CALLRQGFDTGELFF | TGTGCCCTACTGAGGCAGGGCTTTGACACCGGGGAGCTGTTTTTT
TRBJ1-5 | . | TRBV12-5 | 14 | few | CASGLTDQYQPQHF | TGTGCTAGTGGTTTGACAGACCAATATCAGCCCCAGCATTTT
TRBJ1-1 | TRBD1 | TRBV20-1 | 14 | . | CSASAGQVNTEAFF | TGCAGTGCTAGCGCGGGACAGGTGAACACTGAAGCTTTCTTT
TRBJ2-7 | TRBD1 | TRBV10-3 | 15 | . | CAIRERQGTSVEQYF | TGTGCCATCAGAGAACGACAGGGCACTTCGGTCGAGCAGTACTTC
TRBJ2-5 | . | TRBV11-2 | 15 | few | CASSLHGGDQETQYF | TGTGCCAGCAGCCTTCACGGCGGGGATCAAGAGACCCAGTACTTC
TRBJ2-1 | TRBD1 | TRBV12-3/TRBV12-4 | 15 | few | CASRHHRGPYNEQFF | TGTGCCAGCAGGCACCACAGGGGACCCTACAATGAGCAGTTCTTC
TRBJ1-6 | . | TRBV7-2 | 14 | . | CASSKSSDNSPLHF | TGTGCCAGCAGTAAGTCCTCCGACAATTCACCCCTCCACTTT
TRBJ2-1 | . | TRBV4-2 | 15 | . | CASSQDIAATGGQFF | TGTGCCAGCAGCCAAGATATTGCAGCGACTGGTGGGCAGTTCTTC
TRBJ1-1 | TRBD1 | TRBV3-1 | 16 | . | CASSPTEGQGNTEAFF | TGTGCCAGCAGCCCGACGGAAGGACAGGGAAATACTGAAGCTTTCTTT
TRBJ2-3 | . | TRBV27 | 14 | . | CASSFRWGRDTQYF | TGTGCCAGCAGTTTCCGTTGGGGGCGCGATACGCAGTATTTT
TRBJ2-5 | . | TRBV6-2/TRBV6-3 | 14 | few | CASSDSLKSNLQYF | TGTGCCAGCAGTGACTCCCTAAAAAGTAATCTGCAGTACTTC
TRBJ2-7 | TRBD1 | TRBV24-1 | 17 | . | CATSTTSDRGRRDEQYF | TGTGCCACCAGTACCACCTCCGACAGGGGGCGCAGGGATGAGCAGTACTTC
TRBJ1-6 | TRBD1 | TRBV5-6 | 17 | . | CASSAGDRELGNSPLHF | TGTGCCAGCAGCGCAGGAGACAGGGAATTGGGAAATTCACCCCTCCACTTT
TRBJ1-2 | TRBD1 | TRBV29-1 | 13 | . | CSCVGQGNYGYTF | TGCAGCTGCGTCGGACAGGGAAACTATGGCTACACCTTC
TRBJ2-7 | . | TRBV12-3/TRBV12-4 | 12 | . | CASSDSYNEQYF | TGTGCCAGCAGCGACTCCTACAATGAGCAGTACTTC
TRBJ2-4 | . | TRBV2 | 13 | . | CASSWRGGNIQYF | TGTGCCAGCAGTTGGAGAGGGGGAAACATTCAGTACTTC
TRBJ2-3 | TRBD1 | TRBV20-1 | 19 | few | CSALLLYRDREEGTDTQYF | TGCAGTGCTTTGTTGTTATACCGGGACAGGGAGGAGGGCACAGATACGCAGTATTTT
TRBJ2-3 | . | TRBV7-2 | 15 | . | CASSLVVSTGDTQYF | TGTGCCAGCAGCTTAGTGGTGAGCACCGGGGATACGCAGTATTTT
TRBJ2-3 | TRBD2 | TRBV20-1 | 15 | . | CSARDPAGITDTQYF | TGCAGTGCTAGAGACCCAGCGGGGATCACAGATACGCAGTATTTT
TRBJ2-3 | TRBD1 | TRBV27 | 14 | . | CASRRQGFTDTQYF | TGTGCCAGCAGGCGACAGGGGTTCACAGATACGCAGTATTTT
TRBJ2-5 | . | TRBV18 | 16 | . | CASSPPSPDNQETQYF | TGTGCCAGCTCACCACCGTCACCCGACAACCAAGAGACCCAGTACTTC
TRBJ2-1 | . | TRBV15 | 17 | . | CATSRALERRPNNEQFF | TGTGCCACCAGCAGAGCCTTAGAGCGTAGGCCCAACAATGAGCAGTTCTTC
TRBJ2-5 | . | TRBV5-1 | 15 | few | CASSLTGKVGETQYF | TGCGCCAGCAGCTTGACGGGGAAAGTCGGAGAGACCCAGTACTTC
TRBJ1-4 | TRBD1 | TRBV12-3/TRBV12-4 | 15 | . | CASSSTGTGKEKLFF | TGTGCCAGCAGTTCTACAGGGACAGGGAAGGAAAAACTGTTTTTT
TRBJ2-3 | TRBD2 | TRBV20-1 | 16 | . | CSALGTSGSSTDTQYF | TGCAGTGCTTTGGGGACTAGCGGATCAAGCACAGATACGCAGTATTTT
TRBJ1-5 | . | TRBV12-3/TRBV12-4 | 16 | . | CASSPYSDSGGGPQHF | TGTGCCAGCAGCCCTTACTCGGACAGTGGGGGGGGGCCCCAGCATTTT
TRBJ2-3 | TRBD2 | TRBV12-3/TRBV12-4 | 15 | . | CASSPSGGRTDTQYF | TGTGCCAGCAGCCCTAGCGGGGGGCGCACAGATACGCAGTATTTT
TRBJ2-5 | TRBD1 | TRBV24-1 | 13 | few | CATKGQGQETQYF | TGTGCCACCAAGGGACAGGGCCAAGAGACCCAGTACTTC
TRBJ2-1 | . | TRBV4-1 | 15 | . | CASSQVGGTPNEQFF | TGCGCCAGCAGCCAAGTAGGCGGCACCCCCAATGAGCAGTTCTTC
TRBJ2-4 | TRBD2 | TRBV4-1 | 15 | . | CASGKAGAEKNIQYF | TGCGCCAGCGGGAAAGCGGGGGCCGAGAAAAACATTCAGTACTTC
TRBJ2-5 | TRBD2 | TRBV7-2 | 17 | few | CASSLESGTSYRETQYF | TGTGCCAGCAGCTTAGAGAGCGGGACTAGCTATCGAGAGACCCAGTACTTC
TRBJ2-1 | . | TRBV24-1 | 14 | few | CATSGSRADNEQFF | TGTGCCACCAGTGGAAGCAGGGCGGACAATGAGCAGTTCTTC
TRBJ2-7 | TRBD1 | TRBV10-3 | 14 | . | CAISPGQELHEQYF | TGTGCCATCAGCCCGGGACAGGAACTCCACGAGCAGTACTTC